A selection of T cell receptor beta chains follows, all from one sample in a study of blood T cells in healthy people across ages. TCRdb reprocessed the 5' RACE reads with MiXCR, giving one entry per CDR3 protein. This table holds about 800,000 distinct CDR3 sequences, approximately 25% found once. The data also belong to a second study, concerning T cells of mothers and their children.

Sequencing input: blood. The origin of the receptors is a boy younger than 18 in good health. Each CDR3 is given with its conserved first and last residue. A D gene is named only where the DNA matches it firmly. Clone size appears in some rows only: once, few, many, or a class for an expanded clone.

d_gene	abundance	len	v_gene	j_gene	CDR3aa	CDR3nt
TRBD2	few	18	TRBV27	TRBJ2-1	CASSRPGTSGGAGIEQFF	TGTGCCAGCAGTCGTCCCGGGACTAGCGGGGGGGCCGGTATTGAGCAGTTCTTC
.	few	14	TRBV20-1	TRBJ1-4	CSAGSGRENEKLFF	TGCAGTGCTGGAAGCGGACGGGAAAATGAAAAACTGTTTTTT
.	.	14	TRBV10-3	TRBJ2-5	CAISGRTDQETQYF	TGTGCCATCAGTGGACGGACAGATCAAGAGACCCAGTACTTC
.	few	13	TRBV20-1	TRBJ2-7	CSARVGEPYEQYF	TGCAGTGCTAGAGTCGGGGAACCCTACGAGCAGTACTTC
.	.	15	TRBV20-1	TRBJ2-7	CSARVSGTETYEQYF	TGCAGTGCTAGAGTTTCCGGAACTGAGACCTACGAGCAGTACTTC
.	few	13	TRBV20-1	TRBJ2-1	CSARGDSPNEQFF	TGCAGTGCTAGAGGCGACTCTCCAAATGAGCAGTTCTTC
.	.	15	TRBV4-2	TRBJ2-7	CASSQPGQGGNEQYF	TGTGCCAGCAGCCAACCCGGACAGGGAGGGAACGAGCAGTACTTC
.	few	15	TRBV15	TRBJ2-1	CATSREGQGENEQFF	TGTGCCACCAGCAGAGAAGGGCAGGGAGAGAATGAGCAGTTCTTC
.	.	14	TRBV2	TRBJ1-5	CASSWDKNNQPQHF	TGTGCCAGCAGTTGGGACAAGAACAATCAGCCCCAGCATTTT
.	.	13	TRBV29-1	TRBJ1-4	CSGLRATNEKLFF	TGCAGCGGACTGAGGGCAACTAATGAAAAACTGTTTTTT
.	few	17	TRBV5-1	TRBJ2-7	CASSLALRGIVPYEQYF	TGCGCCAGCAGCTTGGCCCTAAGGGGAATCGTCCCCTACGAGCAGTACTTC
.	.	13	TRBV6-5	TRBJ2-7	CASSYGRGSEQYF	TGTGCCAGCAGTTACGGGCGGGGCTCCGAGCAGTACTTC
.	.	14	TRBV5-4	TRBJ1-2	CASSPQGTNYGYTF	TGTGCCAGCAGCCCTCAGGGGACTAACTATGGCTACACCTTC
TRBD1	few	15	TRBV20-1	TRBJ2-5	CSAKDRQGAGETQYF	TGCAGTGCCAAGGATCGGCAGGGGGCGGGGGAGACCCAGTACTTC
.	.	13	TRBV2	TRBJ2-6	CASDISGANVLTF	TGTGCCAGCGACATCTCTGGGGCCAACGTCCTGACTTTC
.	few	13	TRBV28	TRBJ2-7	CASSPRATYEQYF	TGTGCCAGCAGTCCCCGGGCCACCTACGAGCAGTACTTC
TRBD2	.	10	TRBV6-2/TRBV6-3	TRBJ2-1	CASGREEQFF	TGTGCCAGCGGGCGGGAGGAGCAGTTCTTC
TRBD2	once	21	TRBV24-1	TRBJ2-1	CATSDFRPPLTSGGTYNEQFF	TGTGCCACCAGTGATTTCCGACCCCCATTGACTAGCGGGGGAACTTACAATGAGCAGTTCTTC
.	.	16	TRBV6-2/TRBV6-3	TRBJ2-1	CASSRPTIRANNEQFF	TGTGCCAGCAGTCGCCCTACAATACGGGCCAACAATGAGCAGTTCTTC
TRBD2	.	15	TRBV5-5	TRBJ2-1	CASSLEGLASDEQFF	TGTGCCAGCAGCTTGGAAGGACTAGCATCGGATGAGCAGTTCTTC
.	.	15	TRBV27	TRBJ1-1	CASSLLLGSNTEAFF	TGTGCCAGCAGTTTACTACTAGGGTCGAACACTGAAGCTTTCTTT
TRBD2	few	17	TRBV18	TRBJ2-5	CASSLEGLAGAGETQYF	TGTGCCAGCTCACTGGAGGGACTAGCGGGAGCTGGAGAGACCCAGTACTTC
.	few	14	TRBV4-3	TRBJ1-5	CASSPDHSNQPQHF	TGCGCCAGCAGCCCCGACCATAGCAATCAGCCCCAGCATTTT
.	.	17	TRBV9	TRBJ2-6	CASSLTAGSSGANVLTF	TGTGCCAGCAGCCTAACGGCCGGCAGCTCTGGGGCCAACGTCCTGACTTTC
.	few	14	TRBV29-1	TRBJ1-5	CSVREGVGNQPQHF	TGCAGCGTTCGAGAAGGGGTCGGCAATCAGCCCCAGCATTTT
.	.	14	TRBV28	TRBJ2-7	CASSLNGATYEQYF	TGTGCCAGCAGTTTGAACGGGGCTACCTACGAGCAGTACTTC
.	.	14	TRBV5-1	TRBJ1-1	CASTHTGHLTEAFF	TGCGCCAGCACCCATACGGGACACCTCACTGAAGCTTTCTTT
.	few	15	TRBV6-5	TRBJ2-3	CASSSGEGSADTQYF	TGTGCCAGCAGTTCGGGCGAGGGCTCGGCAGATACGCAGTATTTT
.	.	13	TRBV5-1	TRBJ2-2	CASSEKNTGELFF	TGCGCCAGCAGTGAGAAGAACACCGGGGAGCTGTTTTTT
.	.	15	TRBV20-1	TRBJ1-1	CSARDGGGKNTEAFF	TGCAGTGCTAGAGATGGTGGGGGCAAGAACACTGAAGCTTTCTTT
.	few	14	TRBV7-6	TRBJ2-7	CASSPRLETYEQYF	TGTGCCAGCAGCCCAAGACTCGAGACCTACGAGCAGTACTTC
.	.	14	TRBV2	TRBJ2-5	CASSEGTLAETQYF	TGTGCCAGCAGTGAAGGGACCCTAGCGGAGACCCAGTACTTC
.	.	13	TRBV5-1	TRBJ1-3	CASSAVPGNTIYF	TGCGCCAGCAGTGCGGTACCTGGAAACACCATATATTTT
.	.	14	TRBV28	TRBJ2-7	CASNRPDRSYEQYF	TGTGCCAGCAATCGCCCGGACAGATCCTACGAGCAGTACTTC
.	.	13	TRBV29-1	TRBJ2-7	CSVEGSGPYEQYF	TGCAGCGTTGAAGGGAGCGGGCCTTACGAGCAGTACTTC
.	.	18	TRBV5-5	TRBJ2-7	CASSRGVSGTASSYEQYF	TGTGCCAGCAGCAGGGGGGTTTCGGGGACGGCGAGCTCCTACGAGCAGTACTTC
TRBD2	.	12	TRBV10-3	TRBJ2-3	CAIGTTKDTQYF	TGTGCCATCGGGACTACGAAAGATACGCAGTATTTT
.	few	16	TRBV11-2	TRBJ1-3	CASSLRDSTSGNTIYF	TGTGCCAGCAGCTTACGGGACTCAACATCTGGAAACACCATATATTTT
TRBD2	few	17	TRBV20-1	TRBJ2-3	CSARDPTRAGPTDTQYF	TGCAGTGCTAGAGATCCCACTAGAGCGGGACCTACAGATACGCAGTATTTT
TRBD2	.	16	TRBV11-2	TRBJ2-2	CASSPERETNTGELFF	TGTGCCAGCAGCCCTGAGCGGGAGACGAACACCGGGGAGCTGTTTTTT